These T cell receptor beta chains were read from a single sample in a study of long-term antiretroviral therapy in people with HIV. Profiling relied on immunoSEQ multiplex PCR, and the TCRdb table lists in-frame clones only, not all of them. This sample has about 48,000 clones, with around 80% found just once. The starting material was unsorted PBMCs, obtained 0.8 years after starting antiretroviral therapy. The receptors derive from a woman aged 18 to 35 with HIV. The CDR3 runs from the conserved cysteine through the conserved F or W. A D gene is named only where the DNA matches it firmly. Only some rows state a clone size, as once, few, many or a class for expanded clones.

clone_size d_call cdr3_length j_call v_call cdr3_aa cdr3_nt
- - 15 TRBJ2-2 TRBV19 CASSIYGGGTGELFF TGTGCCAGTAGTATATACGGGGGCGGGACCGGGGAGCTGTTTTTT
- TRBD1 13 TRBJ2-5 TRBV19 CASSTTGGQTQYF TGTGCCAGTAGCACTACAGGGGGACAGACCCAGTACTTC
few - 15 TRBJ2-5 TRBV7-9 CASSLMPRVGETQYF TGTGCCAGCAGCTTAATGCCCCGGGTAGGGGAGACCCAGTACTTC
- - 16 TRBJ2-1 TRBV9 CASSSGGSGIYNEQFF TGTGCCAGCAGCTCAGGGGGTAGCGGAATTTACAATGAGCAGTTCTTC
- TRBD1 15 TRBJ1-5 TRBV27 CASSPLYRGNQPQHF TGTGCCAGCAGTCCGCTCTACAGGGGTAATCAGCCCCAGCATTTT
- TRBD2 19 TRBJ2-7 TRBV28 CASSPAGMGREGLPYEQYF TGTGCCAGCAGTCCTGCGGGGATGGGGCGGGAGGGCCTTCCGTACGAGCAGTACTTC
once - 15 TRBJ1-2 TRBV6-5 CASSYAGMGPGGYTF TGTGCCAGCAGTTACGCGGGGATGGGGCCGGGAGGCTACACCTTC
once TRBD1 15 TRBJ1-4 TRBV18 CASSPNRGRDEKLFF TGTGCCAGCTCACCGAACAGGGGGCGCGATGAAAAACTGTTTTTT
few - 11 TRBJ2-7 TRBV2 CASIVGYEQYF TGTGCCAGCATCGTGGGATACGAGCAGTACTTC
- TRBD1 14 TRBJ2-3 TRBV9 CASSLQGATDTQYF TGTGCCAGCAGTTTACAGGGGGCAACAGATACGCAGTATTTT
- TRBD2 16 TRBJ2-7 TRBV4-1 CASSQTPGLGAYEQYF TGCGCCAGCAGCCAGACCCCGGGACTAGGGGCTTACGAGCAGTACTTC
- - 16 TRBJ1-1 TRBV7-2 CASSLEAMGWDTEAFF TGTGCCAGCAGCTTAGAGGCGATGGGGTGGGACACTGAAGCTTTCTTT
- - 15 TRBJ1-2 TRBV19 CASSIDHAGLYGYTF TGTGCCAGTAGTATAGATCACGCAGGCCTCTATGGCTACACCTTC
- - 12 TRBJ2-7 TRBV6-5 CASRGRNYEQYF TGTGCCAGCAGAGGCAGGAACTACGAGCAGTACTTC
- TRBD1 15 TRBJ2-5 TRBV9 CASSATGAVGETQYF TGTGCCAGCAGCGCGACAGGGGCGGTCGGGGAGACCCAGTACTTC
once TRBD1 14 TRBJ2-7 TRBV2 CASSEGTGAYEQYF TGTGCCAGCAGTGAAGGGACAGGGGCGTACGAGCAGTACTTC
- - 15 TRBJ2-1 TRBV29-1 CSVGIQGSDYGGQFF TGCAGCGTTGGAATCCAGGGTAGTGACTATGGTGGGCAGTTCTTC
- - 14 TRBJ2-1 TRBV28 CASRAYGGHNEQFF TGTGCCAGCAGGGCCTACGGGGGACACAATGAGCAGTTCTTC
- - 15 TRBJ2-7 TRBV21-1 CASSAGLAARNEQYF TGTGCCAGCAGCGCCGGACTAGCGGCGAGGAACGAGCAGTACTTC
- - 16 TRBJ2-5 TRBV7-2 CASSSGTGAVKETQYF TGTGCCAGCAGCTCGGGCACGGGGGCAGTCAAAGAGACCCAGTACTTC
- - 14 TRBJ1-1 TRBV4-1 CASSTQQGNTEAFF TGCGCCAGCAGCACACAACAGGGGAACACTGAAGCTTTCTTT
- TRBD1 15 TRBJ2-7 TRBV7-2 CASSLVWQGAHEQYF TGTGCCAGCAGCTTAGTCTGGCAGGGGGCTCACGAGCAGTACTTC
- TRBD1 15 TRBJ1-3 TRBV6-1 CASKFRGTTGNTIYF TGTGCCAGCAAGTTCAGGGGGACCACTGGAAACACCATATATTTT
- - 11 TRBJ2-1 TRBV5-6 CASSLAGGQFF TGTGCCAGCAGCTTGGCGGGGGGCCAGTTCTTC
once TRBD1 17 TRBJ2-7 TRBV23-1 CANHHRAATGERYEQYF TGCGCCAACCACCACAGAGCCGCGACAGGGGAAAGGTACGAGCAGTACTTC